This T cell receptor (beta chain) was profiled in a study of cytomegalovirus exposure and HLA in healthy donors. In regard to this clone: No antigen is known for it. This specimen includes other DNA sequences encoding the same CDR3.

Clones were read by immunoSEQ multiplex PCR, and TCRdb kept only the in-frame ones, dropping some. The repertoire consists of more than 150,000 clones, with 84% occurring once and the leading ten covering 2.5% to 3.5%. Study-wide results and limits: That first-cohort TCR clusters tended to co-occur in the roughly 130 validation repertoires was found in a later analysis. A few CMV-associated chains were confirmed in vitro to be specific for CMV antigens.

This CDR3 is 11 amino acids long. The germline CDR1 and CDR2 sequences are MNHEY and SVGAGI. Trimming left V 6 bases short and J 3 bases short, with 5 bases between. The sequenced sample was PBMCs. This TCR derives from a woman aged 18-30 years in good health and CMV-seropositive. The chain is built from TRBV6-5 and TRBJ1-1; D is ambiguous. The CDR3 bases are TGTGCCAGCAGCCGCGACACTGAAGCTTTCTTT. Protein sequence: CASSRDTEAFF.